This record concerns one T cell receptor beta chain sequence. This clone occurred once. Its cognate antigen has yet to be identified. No much larger clone is present one base from it, and per-base qualities are unavailable. Counted from cysteine to phenylalanine, this CDR3 has 12 amino acids. CDR3 DNA only is kept here, 36 bases in frame from base 1. As encoded in the germline V gene, CDR1 is SGHTA while CDR2 is FQGNSA. The V end loses 7 bases and the J end loses 6 bases, and a stretch of 12 bases separates them. To be included, a participant needed at least one PBMC sample from before ART initiation plus at least two post-ART samples. Every participant with HIV received treatment in the United States of America. Before DNA extraction, cryopreserved samples of 1-10 million PBMC were thawed and then washed. At the time of the earliest PBMC sample, participants with HIV were aged between about 20 and 55 years. PBMC samples were contributed by each participant from 1-4 timepoints before ART initiation and 2-8 timepoints after ART initiation, with a median of 7 samples. For every participant, serial HIV viral load, CD4+ T-cell count, ART history and demographic data were obtained. A Qiagen kit on a QIAcube was used to extract genomic DNA from unsorted PBMC, with samples processed in batches of 12.

The immunoSEQ hsTCRB v3.0 assay was used at survey level resolution to sequence the TRB variable region. The targeted TRB sequencing depth was roughly 40,000-55,000 T-cell genomes per sample. Pooled TRB libraries were sequenced on an Illumina MiSeq with a v3 150-cycle kit. On the study's bioinformatics: Repertoire analysis ran in R within a reproducible Nextflow workflow covering QC, data transformation and analysis. Custom analyses were implemented in LymphoSeq2, an R package for AIRR-Seq data exploration. A handful of samples that yielded fewer than 5000 total TRB sequences were excluded, so that around 190 HIV repertoires were analyzed. Among the approximately 190 HIV repertoires that were kept, some 60 were collected before ART initiation and roughly 130 were collected after ART initiation. Repertoires were downsampled to 5000 TRB nucleotide sequences, with summary statistics averaged over 100 downsampling iterations. The analysis kept only TRB sequences whose CDR3 regions were at least seven amino acids long. Diversity was measured with a Shannon entropy-derived clonality score and the Gini coefficient. In the repertoire networks, any two of the top 5000 CDR3 amino acid sequences were connected whenever the two sequences differed by an edit distance of one. For TRB CDR3 amino acid sequences, antigen specificity groups and MHC restriction were predicted with GLIPH2. To flag known CMV, EBV, HIV or tissue antigen associations, CDR3 amino acid sequences were matched against VDJdb and McPAS-TCR. Pre-ART, post-ART and control groups were compared with Wilcoxon signed-rank tests and Holm-Bonferroni correction. This is the immuneACCESS table as TCRdb keeps it, with only in-frame sequences that have V and J called. A part of the clones is gone; compared with another copy, unresolved V genes explain less than half, and the rest is unexplained. V and J calls and clone size are copied from that table; D and trimming were computed from the DNA. The sample table holds 20,000 to 25,000 clones, of which approximately 93% were seen once. 7% to 10% of the sample goes to the ten largest clones.

The data were obtained in a study of long-term antiretroviral therapy in people with HIV (dated by TCRdb to between 2020 and 2023). About the full investigation: The earliest samples were collected roughly a decade before the 2015 WHO recommendation for immediate ART, at a time when ART was usually postponed until CD4 counts fell. A retrospective serial study tested whether changes in peripheral blood TRB repertoire composition and diversity were associated with ART initiation and durable HIV suppression. A total of 192 cryopreserved PBMC samples came from 30 adults with confirmed HIV infection and were collected serially over a mean of roughly six years (range 1-12). Among the 25 to 30 participants with HIV, about a dozen were female. Test extractions of a monoclonal T-cell line alongside about 35 polyclonal samples showed no cross-contamination during QIAcube processing. The paper as a whole reports these results and caveats: Because cell numbers in pre-ART samples were limited, unsorted PBMC were profiled instead of sorted CD4+ and CD8+ T cells. Inferences about post-ART repertoire changes are limited because no data were available on ART adherence, viral resistance or therapy changes. Expanded TRB clones identified before ART initiation dominated the repertoire at all time points, although this dominance fluctuated and declined in many PLHIV after ART. The samples were dated from the mid-2000s to the late 2010s, and the ART regimens that were used may be less effective than current ART regimens. CDR3 length ranges in HIV repertoires were narrower than in controls, and network structure suggested an antigen-experienced repertoire with only a slight naive shift after ART. A significant increase in TRB diversity was found to be associated with ART initiation, although TRB diversity was observed to remain significantly below that of transplant donor controls even after long-term ART. Because PBMC availability was limited, only the TCR beta chain was sequenced, with no alpha chain pairing.

This receptor chain uses TRBV7-2 and TRBJ1-2; a tentative D call is TRBD1 (5 bases match). The clonotype was recovered from a woman aged 40 to 50 with HIV. Sequencing was performed on unsorted PBMCs, taken 7.6 years after starting antiretroviral therapy. In nucleotide form, the sequence is TGTGCCAGCACCGAGCTAGGGGATGGCTACACCTTC. Its protein product is CASTELGDGYTF.